This T cell receptor (beta chain) originates from a study of shared clonotypes between healthy human individuals. The DNA input per sorted-subset replicate PCR was 150 to 200 ng, corresponding to some 30,000 T cell genomes. The protocol was immunoSEQ multiplex PCR, while the TCRdb copy is restricted to in-frame clones and leaves out a portion. The data show a few hundred thousand clones, about 97% seen once. Those who donated, Caucasian adults without exception, all lived in Nashville, Tennessee. V gave up 3 bases and J gave up 3 bases; unmatched junction bases: 10. Germline values: CDR1 LNHDA, CDR2 SQIVND (reference sequence). The CDR3 has 17 amino acids.

Specimen: memory CD8+ T cells sorted from blood. As to subset: CD45RO+ cells pooled with CCR7-negative TemRA cells. This receptor was taken from a man aged 25-45 years in good health. The chain carries TRBV19 and TRBJ1-5, with 8 bases matching TRBD1. Here the CDR3 reads CASSITGTGGFNQPQHF. DNA of the CDR3: TGTGCCAGTAGTATTACCGGGACAGGAGGTTTCAATCAGCCCCAGCATTTT.